This entry is about one T cell receptor beta chain. The sample is drawn from a study of T cells in tuberculosis. TCR-alpha and TCR-beta chains were sequenced unpaired. The repertoire was sequenced with immunoSEQ multiplex PCR; TCRdb's copy has only in-frame clones and lacks some. Of 88,000 or so clones detected, approximately 90% appear once; the ten largest clones hold about 1.9%. Sorting used thawed, overnight-rested PBMC stained with anti-CD3, a viability dye and GMM-loaded CD1B tetramer. CD1B tetramers were loaded with Rhodococcus equi-derived C32 glucose monomycolate. Each donor contributed some 96,000 sorted tetramer-negative cells. The CDR3 sequence is 12 residues long. Germline V lookup: CDR1 MNHEY, CDR2 SMNVEV (reference sequence). Trimming cost V 4 bases and J 4 bases, with 7 bases left between them.

The rearrangement joins TRBV27 to TRBJ1-2, with D hard to call. The TCR comes from an adult woman with latent tuberculosis. Sequences were obtained from CD1b-GMM tetramer-negative cells sorted from PBMCs. In DNA, the CDR3 is TGTGCCAGCAGTTCAGGATCCTATGGCTACACCTTC. Translating gives CASSSGSYGYTF.